This T cell receptor beta chain came from a study of breast tumors, draining lymph nodes, adjacent tissues. Study-level findings and limits: Data fit most tumor T cells coming from lymph node, expanding in tumor. Compared with lymph nodes, tumors were less diverse; compared with nontumor tissue, more. Luminal-like breast cancer showed significantly higher tumor–nontumor repertoire similarity than basal-like.

TCRdb re-derived calls from the multiplex PCR reads in MiXCR, one entry per CDR3 protein. This table holds about 170,000 distinct CDR3 sequences, 33% found once. The CDR3 is made up of 14 amino acids. Germline loops: CDR1 MDHEN, CDR2 SYDVKM. V lost 5 bases and J 3 bases, leaving 11 bases between the germline ends. Breast cancer patients provided tissue from their axillary draining lymph nodes. The table lists this clonotype with a few counts. Its specificity is not known. The sample was axillary lymph node tissue. This chain uses TRBV28 with TRBJ1-5, with D perhaps TRBD1 (5 bases). This sequence was found in a female donor with breast cancer. Some clones in this sample may be carry-over from other donors' samples. CDR3 sequence (DNA): TGTGCCAGCAGTCGGGACCGCGTCAATCAGCCCCAGCATTTT. Translating it yields CASSRDRVNQPQHF.